The entry below gives a single T cell receptor beta chain sequence along with its context. Its cognate antigen is unknown. A read error may produce the germline difference seen at one junction end. Researchers took RNA transcripts and amplified the TCR beta CDR3 regions from them. The HTBI primer set was used in a first-round RT-PCR of the TCR CDR3. A single record per CDR3 protein comes from TCRdb applying MiXCR to the multiplex PCR reads. The table includes almost 350,000 distinct CDR3 sequences, 15% to 20% detected once. This sample was included in a study of T cells in Graves' hyperthyroidism and ophthalmopathy. Overall study context: The authors collected peripheral blood at initial diagnosis, before any treatment. Whole-study findings and limits: Using 13 V-J features, a model discriminated ophthalmopathy from stable hyperthyroidism.

Inclusion characteristics of ophthalmopathy patients comprised a Clinical Activity Score of at least 3, a NOSPECS grade of at least 4, and duration under 3 months. The authors obtained PBMCs from more than 9.5 ml of fresh peripheral blood. Material for sequencing was blood. The clonotype originates from a woman in her forties with Graves' ophthalmopathy.

The CDR3: CATSLGGQAYF. The CDR3 bases are TGTGCCACCAGTTTAGGGGGGCAAGCTTACTTT. The rearrangement uses TRBV12-3 or TRBV12-4 and TRBJ1-1, with D possibly matching TRBD1 (6 bases). The CDR3 length is 11 residues.